This record looks at one T cell receptor (beta chain) sequence and its context. Its cognate antigen has yet to be identified. No per-base quality is available; no much larger clone lies one base away. The cohort consisted of approximately 690 healthy bone marrow donors. At the time of sampling, all cohort members were nominally healthy, though unrecorded immune exposures were likely present. The donor was CMV seropositive and belonged to the group of a few hundred seropositive cohort members. Each donor provided a peripheral blood sample, and peripheral blood mononuclear cells were used for TCR beta sequencing. The Qiagen DNeasy Blood Extraction Kit was used to extract genomic DNA from the blood cell samples. The data belong to a study of cytomegalovirus exposure and HLA in healthy donors listed by TCRdb under 2017. About the investigation overall: In an earlier analysis of 450 to 750 of the donors, around 300 Gb of sequence data and roughly 100 million unique TCR beta sequences from 180 million or so T cells were reported. In addition to the first cohort of approximately 650 subjects, a separate validation cohort of approximately 130 different subjects was used. All discovery cohort repertoires had been generated using a single sequencing platform. About 310 gigabases of sequencing data and some 85 million unique TCR sequences were included in an early release covering about 600 HLA-typed donors. Rather than using new phenotypic data, the later analysis identified candidate immune exposures from TCR beta sequences and from how often those sequences occurred across donors. Using immunosequencing, the study profiled T cell repertoires from around 680 subjects and related those repertoires to cytomegalovirus serostatus. Because of strong linkage in the cohort, roughly five DR-DQ haplotypes were treated as single units for association and clustering. On average, around 200,000 unique TCR beta nucleotide sequences were sequenced per donor among a few hundred genotyped donors of the cohort, with roughly 19% of those sequences being non-productive. Genome-wide SNP genotypes for about 65% of the 666 donors were used in a later genetic analysis, which treated that subset as a discovery cohort. Class I and class II HLA loci were covered by the typing at four-digit resolution. The number of donors typed differed by locus, with roughly 620-640 for A, B, C, DRB1 and DQB1, more than 500 for DQA1, 600 to 610 for DPA1, and 400 to 490 for DPB1. The study aimed to test whether cataloging public T cell receptors could reveal signatures of past pathogen exposure. The study combined high-throughput TCR immunosequencing, statistical association of individual TCRs with disease status, and machine learning to predict cytomegalovirus infection status. An earlier analysis of approximately 630 of the donors applied high-throughput TCR beta sequencing to assess whether each TCR beta V gene segment acted as functional or pseudogenic. Donor age, sex, ethnicity and CMV serostatus were collected together with the repertoire data. A later analysis re-analyzed previously published TCR beta repertoires from several hundred donors and added high-resolution HLA genotyping to study TCR occurrence patterns. Of the 398 genotyped donors, about 84% fell in the genetic ancestry cluster associated with self-reported Caucasian donors.

What the study reported, not specific to this receptor: A group of highly shared sequence variants was considered likely to be a technical artifact of the sequencing pipeline. Cytomegalovirus status was reported to be diagnosed by the classifier with high specificity and sensitivity in both the original and validation cohorts. Only TCR beta chains were sequenced in this cohort, and the absence of alpha or paired-chain data limited detectable features. Across donors, most TCR sequences were observed very rarely, whereas some public TCRs were present in many individuals. Because HLA typing was unavailable for some donors at each locus, only the typed subset was used in association tests. Correlated functional status among segregating V segments might be attributable to linkage disequilibrium, but an unknown experimental factor could not be ruled out. Around 16 rarely observed V segments, including chromosome 9 orphons, were excluded from the earlier analysis of almost 600 of the donors because counts were too low. When HLA alleles, especially DR and DQ, strongly co-occurred, TCR associations were difficult to assign to individual alleles. Presence/absence analyses assumed roughly uniform sequencing depth across donors, an assumption that may not hold. In an earlier analysis of fewer than 750 of the donors, most TCR beta V segments were observed in productive rearrangements about 87% or about 30% of the time, broadly matching IMGT annotations. According to a later genetic analysis, donors in an Asian-associated ancestry cluster had fewer N-insertions in productive TCRs than the approximately 670-donor mean. A few of the identified cytomegalovirus-associated TCR beta chains were confirmed in vitro to be specific for cytomegalovirus antigens. The study listed over 150 TCR beta chains as associated with cytomegalovirus. In a later analysis, HLA-associated TCR beta chains showed more clonal expansion and lower generation probabilities than non-associated chains that were equally common. A further reported finding was that TCR beta sequences accurately predicted the HLA-A and HLA-B alleles for most subjects in the first cohort. A later genetic analysis associated a missense DCLRE1C variant with V-gene and J-gene trimming of TCR beta chains, and an independent cohort replicated the association. Most CMV-associated TCR beta chains appeared to be HLA-restricted in a later analysis, and the HLA associations seemed to be driven largely by CMV exposure. A later analysis reported that several top co-occurrence clusters appeared linked to parvovirus B19, influenza, CMV and Epstein-Barr virus. Some IMGT-functional V segments, including TRBV6-2 and TRBV6-3, could not be told apart with the 87-base-pair reads, so those segments were excluded. In a later analysis, TCR association rates were found to vary across HLA loci, with the most associated TCRs seen for DRB1 alleles and the fewest for HLA-C alleles. At a false discovery rate of 0.05, a later analysis linked under 20,000 TCR beta sequences to specific HLA alleles. According to the authors, the approach could potentially be generalized to other disease states and immunological phenotypes. CMV serostatus was the only immune exposure information available for the cohort.

The germline V gene supplies CDR1 SGHNT and CDR2 YENEEA. The CDR3 sequence holds 18 residues, the cysteine and phenylalanine included. Here the CDR3 DNA is all that survives: 54 bases in frame from base 1. Here V drops 4 bases and J drops 2 bases, and the junction holds 13 bases not matched to any gene. Libraries came from the immunoSEQ multiplex PCR assay. A mixture of 60 forward primers for TCR Vbeta segments and 13 reverse primers for TCR Jbeta segments was used in the multiplex PCR. The CDR3 region of rearranged TCR beta genes was amplified from genomic DNA with a multiplex PCR assay. Amplified TCR beta libraries were sequenced as 87-base-pair reads on the Illumina HiSeq System. The published analysis was carried out like this. Across the roughly 640 repertoires, a later analysis counted 75 million to 90 million unique TCR beta chains, 9 million to 14 million of which were shared by at least two donors. Raw reads were error-corrected and collapsed into unique sequences by a nearest-neighbor algorithm in which closely related sequences were merged to remove PCR and sequencing errors. Alignment of CDR3 sequences to IMGT reference sequences was used to assign V, D and J gene segments. For a sequence to be retained, at least a six-nucleotide match to both a V gene segment and a J gene segment was required. A rearrangement counted as productive if the CDR3 had no stop codons and remained in frame with V and J, and every other rearrangement counted as non-productive. CDR3 was defined by IMGT convention, running from the second conserved V-encoded cysteine to the conserved J-encoded phenylalanine. In an earlier analysis of some 550 of the donors, sequences lacking an unambiguous match to a single V gene segment were excluded. In an earlier analysis of 587 of the donors, V segments were called functional above 56.7% productive rearrangements and were called segregating when the between-donor standard deviation exceeded 5%. A statistical classification framework was built for diagnosing cytomegalovirus status from the catalog of TCR beta chain sequences. V and J gene assignment, in a later analysis, came from comparing TCR nucleotide sequences with IMGT/GENE-DB human TR gene sequences. Using the TCRdist pipeline, a later analysis assigned CDR3 sequences along with most-parsimonious VDJ recombination scenarios. In a later analysis, each TCR beta chain was defined by its CDR3 amino acid sequence together with its V-gene family, and reads without a unique V-gene family were excluded. In a later analysis, 550 to 650 highly shared, low-generation-probability nucleotide sequences were removed to address suspected cross-contamination and a sequencing artifact. In a later analysis, a clonal expansion index was calculated for each public chain from normalized within-repertoire ranks of inferred template counts. Generation probabilities in a later analysis came from a VDJ recombination model fitted to out-of-frame rearrangements, and those results were checked against IGoR. A later analysis scored TCR-TCR, TCR-HLA and TCR-CMV co-occurrence with hypergeometric tests, applying a repertoire-size bias correction to TCR pairs. To estimate false discovery rates, a later analysis permuted the HLA or CMV assignments 20 times. In a later analysis, co-occurring TCRs were grouped using DBSCAN, and TCRdist sequence similarity was added for clustering within HLA-allele-positive subsets. Repertoires with fewer than 30,000 or more than 120,000 public chains were left out of co-occurrence clustering, as were five repertoires with anomalous nucleotide sharing. Here the immuneACCESS table is served through TCRdb, limited to in-frame sequences with V and J called. Missing clones are a known gap in these copies; in checked studies unresolved V genes cover under half, and the rest lacks a known reason. Clone size and the V and J calls come from that table; the DNA yielded D and trimming. This sample has fewer than 250,000 clones in its table, and roughly 77% of those were observed once. The ten top clones hold roughly 2.8% of the sample.

The clonotype was recovered from a woman in her twenties or thirties in good health and CMV-seropositive. Rearrangement joined TRBV11-3 to TRBJ2-7, with TRBD2 identical over 11 junction bases. The source material was PBMCs. The CDR3 reads CASSSPGLAAKLAYEQYF. The DNA sequence follows: TGTGCCAGCAGCTCCCCGGGACTAGCGGCCAAATTGGCCTACGAGCAGTACTTC.